A selection of T cell receptor beta chains follows, all from one sample in a study of response to subunit inactivated influenza vaccine. TCRdb re-called the RT-PCR reads with MiXCR, one entry per CDR3 protein. This table has approximately 300,000 distinct CDR3 sequences, approximately 20% appearing once. Here the sequenced sample was PBMCs from blood, taken about 20 months after vaccination. These receptors originate from a man aged 50-75 years who received an inactivated influenza vaccine. Each CDR3 is given with its conserved first and last residue. The D gene is left open where the match is weak. Size is omitted from some rows. Given values are once, few, many or a class for expanded clones.

TRBJ2-5,-,TRBD1,TRBV10-3,TGTGCCATCAGTGAGTCGACAGGGACCCAGACCCAGTACTTC,CAISESTGTQTQYF
TRBJ2-7,few,TRBD2,TRBV15,TGTGCCACCAGCCGCGGGACTAGCTTCGAGCAGTACTTC,CATSRGTSFEQYF
TRBJ2-4,-,-,TRBV27,TGTGCCAGCAGTTTGAGAGGGTTAGGCAAAAACATTCAGTACTTC,CASSLRGLGKNIQYF
TRBJ1-4,few,TRBD1,TRBV12-3/TRBV12-4,TGTGCCAGCAGCCTACGCCGGGACAGGGGGCGTGAAAAACTGTTTTTT,CASSLRRDRGREKLFF
TRBJ1-5,-,-,TRBV4-3,TGCGCCAGCAGCCAAGTTTGGAGAGACAATCAGCCCCAGCATTTT,CASSQVWRDNQPQHF
TRBJ1-5,few,-,TRBV20-1,TGCAGTGCGGGCGGACGGCACAATCAGCCCCAGCATTTT,CSAGGRHNQPQHF
TRBJ2-3,few,-,TRBV7-2,TGTGCCAGCAGCCCGCAGTCCGGGAACACAGATACGCAGTATTTT,CASSPQSGNTDTQYF
TRBJ2-2,-,-,TRBV5-6,TGTGCCAGCAGCGTCGGGACTCCGGAGCTGTTTTTT,CASSVGTPELFF
TRBJ2-7,-,-,TRBV29-1,TGCAGCGCCGTGGTCAGGCCCTACGAGCAGTACTTC,CSAVVRPYEQYF
TRBJ2-1,-,-,TRBV2,TGTGCCAGCAGTGAACGGGGTCCGAGCTCCTACAATGAGCAGTTCTTC,CASSERGPSSYNEQFF
TRBJ2-7,-,TRBD1,TRBV20-1,TGCAGTGCTAGAAACCGGACAGGTCGGCTATCCGAGCAGTACTTC,CSARNRTGRLSEQYF
TRBJ1-5,many,-,TRBV27,TGTGCCAGCAGTGGTACAGGAAATAATCAGCCCCAGCATTTT,CASSGTGNNQPQHF
TRBJ2-1,-,-,TRBV6-5,TGTGCCAGCAGTGGGGACCGCACGGGGCAGTCCTTC,CASSGDRTGQSF
TRBJ1-4,few,-,TRBV5-5,TGTGCCAGCAGCCCGGGCGGGTGGCTTAATGAAAAACTGTTTTTT,CASSPGGWLNEKLFF
TRBJ2-1,few,TRBD2,TRBV29-1,TGCAGCGTTGCCGGGCTCTCCCGGGGGGGCTCCTACAATGAGCAGTTCTTC,CSVAGLSRGGSYNEQFF
TRBJ1-4,-,-,TRBV6-4,TGTGCCAGCAGTGACTCGCGGTGGGAGGCAGAAAAACTGTTTTTT,CASSDSRWEAEKLFF
TRBJ2-1,few,TRBD1,TRBV5-1,TGCGCCAGCAGCGAGGGACAGAACAATGAGCAGTTCTTC,CASSEGQNNEQFF
TRBJ2-1,-,TRBD2,TRBV28,TGTGCCAGCAGTTTTGTGGCGGGAGGGTCCTACAATGAGCAGTTCTTC,CASSFVAGGSYNEQFF
TRBJ2-7,few,TRBD1,TRBV20-1,TGCAGTGCTTGGGGCCGGGACAGGGGATACGAGCAGTACTTC,CSAWGRDRGYEQYF
TRBJ1-2,few,-,TRBV21-1,TGTGCCAGCAGCAAAGTGGGGACAGGGGTTGGTGGCTACACCTTC,CASSKVGTGVGGYTF
TRBJ2-1,many,-,TRBV2,TGTGCCAGCAGCCCCATTGGACAATTATACAATGAGCAGTTCTTC,CASSPIGQLYNEQFF
TRBJ2-3,-,TRBD2,TRBV2,TGTGCCAGCAGTAGGGGACTAGCGGGGTTTGAGGGCACAGATACGCAGTATTTT,CASSRGLAGFEGTDTQYF
TRBJ1-5,few,-,TRBV4-2,TGTGCCAGCAGCCCGTCGGGGTTCGGGGATCAGCCCCAGCATTTT,CASSPSGFGDQPQHF
TRBJ1-3,-,-,TRBV29-1,TGCAGCGTGATGCAGGGTACTGGAAACACCATATATTTT,CSVMQGTGNTIYF
TRBJ1-3,few,-,TRBV4-1,TGCGCCAGCAGCCAAGATGCAAACTCTGGAAACACCATATATTTT,CASSQDANSGNTIYF
TRBJ1-3,many,-,TRBV12-3/TRBV12-4,TGTGCCAGCACCCTAAGCTCGGTGGGAGCCGGAAACACCATATATTTT,CASTLSSVGAGNTIYF
TRBJ1-3,few,-,TRBV10-3,TGTGCCATCAGTGAGTCCGGCTCGCCCACCATATATTTT,CAISESGSPTIYF
TRBJ1-4,few,TRBD1,TRBV20-1,TGCAGTGCTCAGAGATTGGACAGGCCTCTGGGGGAACTGTTTTTT,CSAQRLDRPLGELFF
TRBJ2-7,-,-,TRBV28,TGTGCCAGCAGTTTGGGTGTAGTCGAGCAGTACTTC,CASSLGVVEQYF
TRBJ1-4,-,-,TRBV11-2,TGTGCCAGCAGCTTAGGAGCTCGGGGGGAGAATGAAAAACTGTTTTTT,CASSLGARGENEKLFF
TRBJ2-2,-,TRBD1,TRBV10-3,TGTGCCATCACCCGGACAGGGGGCTCCTCCAACACCGGGGAGCTGTTTTTT,CAITRTGGSSNTGELFF
TRBJ2-1,-,-,TRBV3-1,TGTGCCAGCAGCCAAGGACAGCCCTCCGGGATGGATGAGCAGTTCTTC,CASSQGQPSGMDEQFF
TRBJ2-3,few,-,TRBV12-3/TRBV12-4,TGTGCCAGCAGTTTGTGGGGGGGCACAAGCACAGATACGCAGTATTTT,CASSLWGGTSTDTQYF
TRBJ2-1,-,-,TRBV6-2/TRBV6-3,TGTGCCAGCAGTTACGGGTTGAGCTGGCATGAGCAGTTCTTC,CASSYGLSWHEQFF
TRBJ2-1,-,TRBD2,TRBV4-1,TGCGCCAGCAGCCAAGTAGTCTTGGGGACTAGAATTGAGCAGTTCTTC,CASSQVVLGTRIEQFF
TRBJ2-1,once,TRBD1,TRBV6-1,TGTGCCAGCACCGGGACAGGAGCCAGCAATGAGCAGTTCTTC,CASTGTGASNEQFF
TRBJ2-4,few,-,TRBV15,TGTGCCACCAGCAGAGACGTAGCCAAAAACATTCAGTACTTC,CATSRDVAKNIQYF
TRBJ2-4,few,-,TRBV7-2,TGTGCCAGCAGCTCACAATCTAATCCGGGGCCGGTGGACTTC,CASSSQSNPGPVDF
TRBJ2-7,-,TRBD1,TRBV4-3,TGCGCCAGCAGCCAAGGAGGACAGGGGGTCTACGAGCAGTACTTC,CASSQGGQGVYEQYF
TRBJ1-4,-,TRBD1,TRBV20-1,TGCAGTGCTAGAACTCTGCAGACAGGGTGGGAAAAACTGTTTTTT,CSARTLQTGWEKLFF
TRBJ1-3,few,-,TRBV10-3,TGTGCCATCAGTGAGGGACAGAGCTCTGGAAACACCATATATTTT,CAISEGQSSGNTIYF
TRBJ2-7,-,-,TRBV11-2,TGTGCCAGCAGCCTCACGACAGAAGAACACTTC,CASSLTTEEHF
TRBJ2-5,-,-,TRBV5-1,TGCGCCAGCAGCTTGGGGAAAGAGACCCAGTACTTC,CASSLGKETQYF
TRBJ1-1,few,-,TRBV2,TGTGCCAGCAAGCTAGCGGGAGCTCGGTTGAATACTGAAGCTTTCTTT,CASKLAGARLNTEAFF